Sequencing of this T cell receptor beta chain was carried out in a study of identical twins' blood T cells. The overall study: About 6 alpha and about 6 beta libraries together yielded 45 million to 65 million reads.

TCRdb recomputed calls from the 5' RACE reads with MiXCR, one row per CDR3 protein. The table has roughly 380,000 distinct CDR3 sequences, roughly 27% seen once. CDR1 and CDR2 (germline): MGHDK, SYGVNS. V trimming: 4 bases; J trimming: 0 bases; junction bases outside the gene matches: 13. This CDR3 comprises 18 residues. This sequence joins TRBV25-1 and TRBJ1-1, with 8 bases that match TRBD1. The sequenced material came from PBMCs. The sequence was collected from a woman aged 18 to 55 in good health. CDR3 nucleotides: TGTGCCAGCAGTGGCCCCGGGGACAGGAGTACCATGAACACTGAAGCTTTCTTT. Amino acid sequence: CASSGPGDRSTMNTEAFF.